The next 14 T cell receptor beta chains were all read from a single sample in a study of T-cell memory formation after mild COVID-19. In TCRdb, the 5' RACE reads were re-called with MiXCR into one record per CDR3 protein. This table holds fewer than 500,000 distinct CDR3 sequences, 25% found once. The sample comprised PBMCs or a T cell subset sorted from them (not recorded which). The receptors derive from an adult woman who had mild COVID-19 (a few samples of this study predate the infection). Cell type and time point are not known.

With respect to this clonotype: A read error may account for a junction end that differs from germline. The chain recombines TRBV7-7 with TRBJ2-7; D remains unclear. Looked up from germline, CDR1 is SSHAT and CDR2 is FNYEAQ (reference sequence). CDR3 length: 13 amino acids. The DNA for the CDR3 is TGTGCTAGCAGCCCGACACCCTACTACGAGCAGTACTTC. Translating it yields CASSPTPYYEQYF. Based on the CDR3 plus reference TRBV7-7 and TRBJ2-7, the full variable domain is GAGVSQSPRYKVTKRGQDVTLRCDPISSHATLYWYQQALGQGPEFLTYFNYEAQPDKSGLPSDRFSAERPEGSISTLTIQRTEQRDSAMYRCASSPTPYYEQYFGPGTRLTVT.

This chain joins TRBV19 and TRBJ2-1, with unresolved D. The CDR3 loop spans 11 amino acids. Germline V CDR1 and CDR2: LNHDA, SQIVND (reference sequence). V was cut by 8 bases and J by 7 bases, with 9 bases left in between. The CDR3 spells CASWFGNEQFF. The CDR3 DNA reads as TGTGCCAGTTGGTTTGGGAATGAGCAGTTCTTC. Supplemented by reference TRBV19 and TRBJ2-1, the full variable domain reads DGGITQSPKYLFRKEGQNVTLSCEQNLNHDAMYWYRQDPGQGLRLIYYSQIVNDFQKGDIAEGYSVSREKKESFPLTVTSAQKNPTAFYLCASWFGNEQFFGPGTRLTVL.

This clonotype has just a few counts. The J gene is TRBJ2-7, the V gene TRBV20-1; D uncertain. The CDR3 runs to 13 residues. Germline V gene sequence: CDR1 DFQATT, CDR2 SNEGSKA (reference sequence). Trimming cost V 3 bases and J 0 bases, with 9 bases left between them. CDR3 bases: TGCAGTGCTAGGGGCCAGCTCTCCTACGAGCAGTACTTC. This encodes CSARGQLSYEQYF.

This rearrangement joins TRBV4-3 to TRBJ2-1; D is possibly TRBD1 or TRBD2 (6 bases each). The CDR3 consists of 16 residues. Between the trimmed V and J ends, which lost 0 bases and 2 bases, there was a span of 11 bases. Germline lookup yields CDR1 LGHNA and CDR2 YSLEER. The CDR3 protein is CASSQDKGGTYNEQFF. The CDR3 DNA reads TGCGCCAGCAGCCAAGATAAAGGGGGGACCTACAATGAGCAGTTCTTC.

The CDR3 DNA sequence: TGTGCCAGCAGCTTATTGTTAGCGGGGAATACGCAGTATTTT. Translating gives CASSLLLAGNTQYF. J is TRBJ2-3 and V is TRBV7-9, with TRBD2 identical over 8 bases. The junction had 5 bases not matched to a gene; V was cut back by 2 bases and J by 7 bases. The CDR3 runs to 14 residues. CDR1 SEHNR and CDR2 FQNEAQ come from the germline V gene (reference sequence).

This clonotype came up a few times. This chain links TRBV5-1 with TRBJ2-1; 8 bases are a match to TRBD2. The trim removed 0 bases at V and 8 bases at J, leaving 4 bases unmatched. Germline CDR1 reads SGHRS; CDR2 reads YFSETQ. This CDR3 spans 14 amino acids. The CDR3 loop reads CASSLDSGMDEQFF. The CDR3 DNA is TGCGCCAGCAGCTTGGATAGCGGGATGGATGAGCAGTTCTTC.

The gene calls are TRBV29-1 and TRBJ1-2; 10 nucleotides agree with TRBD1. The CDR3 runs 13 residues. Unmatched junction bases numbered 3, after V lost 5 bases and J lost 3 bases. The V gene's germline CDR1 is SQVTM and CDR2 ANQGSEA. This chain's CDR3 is CSVPGQGYYGYTF. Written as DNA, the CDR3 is TGCAGCGTTCCGGGACAGGGGTACTATGGCTACACCTTC.

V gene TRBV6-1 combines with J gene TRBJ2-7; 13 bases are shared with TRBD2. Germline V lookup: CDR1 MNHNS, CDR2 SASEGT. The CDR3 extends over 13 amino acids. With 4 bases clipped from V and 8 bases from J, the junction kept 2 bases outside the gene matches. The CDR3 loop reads CASSGLAGGKQYF. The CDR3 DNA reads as TGTGCCAGCAGTGGACTAGCGGGAGGCAAGCAGTACTTC.

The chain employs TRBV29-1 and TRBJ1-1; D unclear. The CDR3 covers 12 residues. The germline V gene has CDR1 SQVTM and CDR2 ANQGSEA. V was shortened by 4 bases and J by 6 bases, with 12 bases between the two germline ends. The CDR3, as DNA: TGCAGCGTTGGGACCTTTTCAGCTGAAGCTTTCTTT. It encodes CSVGTFSAEAFF.

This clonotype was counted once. The CDR3 nucleotides are TGTGCCATCCAAGGAGCCAGCTCCTACAATGAGCAGTTCTTC. Protein sequence: CAIQGASSYNEQFF. The chain carries TRBV10-3 and TRBJ2-1; D unclear. This CDR3 has 14 residues. V was pared by 8 bases and J by 0 bases, with 11 bases between. The germline V gene encodes CDR1 ENHRY and CDR2 SYGVKD.

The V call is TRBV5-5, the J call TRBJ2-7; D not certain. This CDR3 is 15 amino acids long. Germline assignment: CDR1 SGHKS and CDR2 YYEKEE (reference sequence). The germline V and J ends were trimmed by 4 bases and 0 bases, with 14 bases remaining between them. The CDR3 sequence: CASSPGFVDSYEQYF. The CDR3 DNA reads TGTGCCAGCAGCCCAGGATTCGTGGACTCCTACGAGCAGTACTTC.

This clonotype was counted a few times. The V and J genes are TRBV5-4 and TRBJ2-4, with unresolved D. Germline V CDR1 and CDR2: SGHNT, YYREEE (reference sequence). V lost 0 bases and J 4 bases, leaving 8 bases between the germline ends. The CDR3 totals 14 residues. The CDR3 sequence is CASSLEGSKNIQYF. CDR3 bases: TGTGCCAGCAGCTTGGAGGGCAGTAAAAACATTCAGTACTTC.

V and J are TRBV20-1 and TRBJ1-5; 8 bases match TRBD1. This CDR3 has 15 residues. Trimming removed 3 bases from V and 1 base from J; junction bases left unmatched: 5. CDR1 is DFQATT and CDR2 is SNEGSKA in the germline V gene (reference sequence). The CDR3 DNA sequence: TGCAGTGCTAGTGCGACAGGGGCCAGCAATCAGCCCCAGCATTTT. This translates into CSASATGASNQPQHF.

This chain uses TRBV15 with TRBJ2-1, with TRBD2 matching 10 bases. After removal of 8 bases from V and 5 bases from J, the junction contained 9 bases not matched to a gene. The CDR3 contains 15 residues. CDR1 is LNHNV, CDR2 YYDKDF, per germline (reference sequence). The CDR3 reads CATGMTSGLHNEQFF. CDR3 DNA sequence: TGTGCCACCGGTATGACTAGCGGGTTACACAATGAGCAGTTCTTC.